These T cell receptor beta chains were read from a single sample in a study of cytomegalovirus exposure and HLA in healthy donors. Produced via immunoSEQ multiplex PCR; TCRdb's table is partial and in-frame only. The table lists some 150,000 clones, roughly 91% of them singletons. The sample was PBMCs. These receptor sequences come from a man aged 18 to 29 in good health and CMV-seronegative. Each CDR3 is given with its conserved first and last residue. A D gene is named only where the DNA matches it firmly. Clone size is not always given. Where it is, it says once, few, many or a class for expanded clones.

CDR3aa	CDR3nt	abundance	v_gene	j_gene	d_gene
CASSLGQGPEQYF	TGTGCCAGCTCACTCGGACAGGGCCCCGAGCAGTACTTC	-	TRBV18	TRBJ2-7	TRBD1
CASRDRGGGNQPQHF	TGTGCCAGCAGGGACAGGGGCGGGGGCAATCAGCCCCAGCATTTT	-	TRBV6-1	TRBJ1-5	TRBD1
CASSEYGVSGNTIYF	TGTGCCAGCAGTGAATACGGGGTCTCTGGAAACACCATATATTTT	-	TRBV25-1	TRBJ1-3	-
CASRVSGADTQYF	TGTGCCAGCAGGGTAAGCGGGGCAGATACGCAGTATTTT	-	TRBV2	TRBJ2-3	TRBD2
CASSSGGDYGYTF	TGTGCCAGCTCCTCGGGCGGGGACTATGGCTACACCTTC	-	TRBV18	TRBJ1-2	-
CASRQGVAGELFF	TGTGCCAGCCGACAGGGGGTGGCCGGGGAGCTGTTTTTT	-	TRBV19	TRBJ2-2	TRBD1
CASSWDRGALMETQYF	TGTGCCAGCAGCTGGGACAGGGGGGCTTTGATGGAGACCCAGTACTTC	-	TRBV5-4	TRBJ2-5	TRBD1
CASRRGQGASNYGYTF	TGTGCCAGCAGAAGGGGACAGGGGGCTTCTAACTATGGCTACACCTTC	-	TRBV28	TRBJ1-2	TRBD1
CASSSRRDRVGNNSPLHF	TGTGCCAGCAGTTCTAGAAGAGACAGGGTAGGGAATAATTCACCCCTCCACTTT	-	TRBV27	TRBJ1-6	TRBD1
CASSPGQIAETQYF	TGTGCCAGCTCACCAGGACAGATTGCAGAGACCCAGTACTTC	-	TRBV18	TRBJ2-5	-
CASSGPDRTYGYTF	TGCGCCAGCAGTGGTCCCGACAGGACCTATGGCTACACCTTC	-	TRBV10-2	TRBJ1-2	-
CASSRGRETEAFF	TGCGCCAGCTCACGAGGTAGAGAGACTGAAGCTTTCTTT	once	TRBV5-1	TRBJ1-1	-
CSVGGGERNNEQFF	TGCAGCGTTGGGGGGGGCGAAAGGAACAATGAGCAGTTCTTC	-	TRBV29-1	TRBJ2-1	-
CASSLEGKSTGELFF	TGTGCCAGCAGCTTGGAGGGGAAGAGCACCGGGGAGCTGTTTTTT	-	TRBV5-4	TRBJ2-2	-
CASSFFPGVLGDNQPQHF	TGTGCCAGCAGTTTTTTTCCGGGGGTTCTTGGGGACAATCAGCCCCAGCATTTT	-	TRBV28	TRBJ1-5	-
CASSLAGLSSYEQYF	TGTGCCAGCAGTTTAGCGGGCCTAAGCTCCTACGAGCAGTACTTC	-	TRBV27	TRBJ2-7	-
CASSEGRLAQPQHF	TGTGCCAGCAGTGAAGGTCGTTTGGCCCAGCCCCAGCATTTT	-	TRBV6-1	TRBJ1-5	-
CASSGGVFGNQPQHF	TGTGCCAGCAGCGGAGGGGTTTTCGGGAATCAGCCCCAGCATTTT	-	TRBV6-1	TRBJ1-5	-
CASSEGTTPYNEQFF	TGTGCCAGCAGTGAAGGCACCACACCCTACAATGAGCAGTTCTTC	few	TRBV2	TRBJ2-1	-
CAISELETERNYGYTF	TGTGCCATCAGTGAGCTGGAGACTGAAAGAAACTATGGCTACACCTTC	once	TRBV10-3	TRBJ1-2	-
CASSRDSIAKNIQYF	TGTGCCAGCAGCCGCGACAGTATAGCCAAAAACATTCAGTACTTC	-	TRBV28	TRBJ2-4	-
CASSHDPGSGANVLTF	TGCGCCAGCAGCCATGACCCAGGGTCTGGGGCCAACGTCCTGACTTTC	-	TRBV4-3	TRBJ2-6	-
CASSPDTSSNQPQHF	TGTGCCAGCAGCCCGGACACGTCTAGCAATCAGCCCCAGCATTTT	-	TRBV7-2	TRBJ1-5	-
CASSPPDRGSDSLLGETQYF	TGTGCCAGCTCACCACCGGACAGGGGCTCCGATTCGTTATTAGGAGAGACCCAGTACTTC	-	TRBV18	TRBJ2-5	TRBD1
CASSLDGGRADTQYF	TGCGCCAGCAGCTTGGATGGTGGGAGGGCAGATACGCAGTATTTT	-	TRBV5-1	TRBJ2-3	TRBD2
CASIEGGGLNTEAFF	TGTGCCAGCATCGAGGGAGGGGGATTGAACACTGAAGCTTTCTTT	-	TRBV2	TRBJ1-1	-
CASSEQGIGQGGYTF	TGTGCCAGCAGTGAACAGGGTATAGGACAGGGGGGCTACACCTTC	once	TRBV6-1	TRBJ1-2	TRBD1
CASSPSGAGGSYEQYF	TGTGCCAGCAGCCCCTCGGGAGCGGGAGGTTCCTACGAGCAGTACTTC	-	TRBV4-2	TRBJ2-7	TRBD2
CASSFPGLAGSYEQYF	TGTGCCAGCAGTTTCCCCGGACTAGCGGGCTCCTACGAGCAGTACTTC	-	TRBV28	TRBJ2-7	TRBD2
CASSLASGRQETQYF	TGTGCCAGCAGTTTGGCTAGCGGGAGGCAAGAGACCCAGTACTTC	-	TRBV27	TRBJ2-5	TRBD2
CASSLARGETQYF	TGTGCCAGTAGCCTGGCCCGAGGGGAGACCCAGTACTTC	-	TRBV19	TRBJ2-5	-
CASISENNQPQHF	TGTGCCAGCATATCGGAGAACAATCAGCCCCAGCATTTT	-	TRBV6-1	TRBJ1-5	-
CASRRLAENEQFF	TGTGCCAGCCGTAGACTAGCGGAGAATGAGCAGTTCTTC	-	TRBV28	TRBJ2-1	TRBD2
CASSQTSSYNEQFF	TGTGCCAGCTCACAGACTAGCTCCTACAATGAGCAGTTCTTC	-	TRBV18	TRBJ2-1	-
CASRLRSPPGTDTQYF	TGTGCAAGTCGCTTACGGTCCCCCCCTGGCACAGATACGCAGTATTTT	-	TRBV12-2	TRBJ2-3	-
CASSSRGTSGFTDTQYF	TGCGCCAGCAGTTCAAGGGGAACTAGCGGGTTCACAGATACGCAGTATTTT	-	TRBV5-1	TRBJ2-3	TRBD2
CASTQGSSGNTIYF	TGTGCCAGTACTCAAGGGAGCTCTGGAAACACCATATATTTT	once	TRBV19	TRBJ1-3	-
CASNPWGQNEKLFF	TGTGCCAGCAACCCTTGGGGACAGAATGAAAAACTGTTTTTT	-	TRBV2	TRBJ1-4	TRBD1
CASSLLAGGPYNEQFF	TGTGCCAGTAGCCTACTAGCGGGAGGCCCCTACAATGAGCAGTTCTTC	-	TRBV19	TRBJ2-1	TRBD2
CAWSLQENTEAFF	TGTGCCTGGAGCCTACAGGAGAACACTGAAGCTTTCTTT	few	TRBV30	TRBJ1-1	-
CASSVVGIGGVNTEAFF	TGTGCCAGCAGCGTAGTCGGGATAGGGGGAGTGAACACTGAAGCTTTCTTT	-	TRBV9	TRBJ1-1	-
CASSYRQDFYGYTF	TGTGCCAGCTCTTACCGACAGGACTTCTATGGCTACACCTTC	-	TRBV18	TRBJ1-2	-
CASKTGGRGNTIYF	TGTGCCAGCAAAACAGGGGGCCGAGGAAACACCATATATTTT	-	TRBV6-6	TRBJ1-3	TRBD1
CASSARDRVYSPLHF	TGTGCCAGCAGCGCACGGGACAGGGTTTATTCACCCCTCCACTTT	-	TRBV7-2	TRBJ1-6	TRBD1
CASREDRGDEQYF	TGTGCCAGCAGGGAAGACAGGGGAGACGAGCAGTACTTC	-	TRBV2	TRBJ2-7	TRBD1
CASSSGLAGVNEQFF	TGTGCCAGCAGCTCCGGACTAGCGGGAGTAAATGAGCAGTTCTTC	-	TRBV7-6	TRBJ2-1	TRBD2
CASSYRTSGSYEQYF	TGTGCCAGCAGTTACCGGACTAGCGGCTCCTACGAGCAGTACTTC	-	TRBV6-5	TRBJ2-7	TRBD2
CASSDPQDEQYF	TGTGCCAGCAGTGACCCCCAGGACGAGCAGTACTTC	once	TRBV28	TRBJ2-7	-